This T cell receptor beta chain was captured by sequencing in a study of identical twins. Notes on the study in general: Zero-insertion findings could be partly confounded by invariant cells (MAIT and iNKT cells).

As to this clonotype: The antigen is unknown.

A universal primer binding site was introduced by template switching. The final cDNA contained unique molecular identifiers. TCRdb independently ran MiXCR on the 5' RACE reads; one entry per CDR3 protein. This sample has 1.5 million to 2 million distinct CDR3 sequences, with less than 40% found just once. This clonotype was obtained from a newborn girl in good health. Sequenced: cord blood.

As DNA, the CDR3 is TGCAGCGTACCGACTAGTCTGTCCTACAATGAGCAGTTCTTC. Translating gives CSVPTSLSYNEQFF. The chain joins TRBV29-1 to TRBJ2-1; possible D gene TRBD2, 6 bases. The V gene lost 6 bases and the J gene lost 1 base, with 13 bases spanning the gap. The germline V gene has CDR1 SQVTM and CDR2 ANQGSEA. This CDR3 region has 14 residues.